This T cell receptor (beta chain) was retrieved from a study of blood T cells in healthy people across ages (dated by TCRdb to the mid-2010s). With regard to the full study: In model experiments, template switching captured about one uniquely barcoded TCR beta cDNA molecule for every two T cells. The donors were split into four age groups: young (average about 15 years), middle-aged (roughly 39), aged (over 55) and long-lived (roughly 86). The study measured age-related changes in TCR beta repertoire diversity using deep sequencing normalized with unique cDNA molecular identifiers. Using the same blood draw, the study looked at two additional independent replicas of 1 million unique cDNA reads for two donors, one aged 18 to 29 and the other aged 80 or older. To avoid experimental bias, donors of different ages were randomly spread across the sequencing lanes. What the research found in general, with its limitations: Observed TCR beta diversity correlated strongly with the percentage of naive T cells measured by flow cytometry. Bulk unsorted PBMC profiling prevented conclusive comparison of naive and antigen-experienced compartments. Observed TCR beta diversity per million T cells fell roughly linearly with age, and a significant reduction was already apparent by age about 36. Estimates of total diversity based on one million sequenced T cells were regarded as lower bounds and as underestimates. Donor CMV infection status was unknown, potentially confounding age-related changes in expanded clonotypes. Compared with the aged group, more naive CD4+ T cells, fewer expanded clones and increased TCR diversity were shown by the long-lived group, suggesting age selection.

This clonotype has just a few counts. The antigen it binds to is not known. Per-nucleotide qualities are absent, and no much larger clonotype sits a single base away. Systemically healthy Caucasian individuals from Russia, some 40 in total and aged about 6 to 100 years, were included as donors. Around 10 milliliters of peripheral blood were collected from each donor into EDTA-treated Vacutainer tubes. PBMCs were isolated by Ficoll-Paque density-gradient centrifugation, with at least 6.5 million obtained per sample. Total RNA was extracted from PBMCs with Trizol reagent, with at least 5 micrograms obtained per sample. Naive CD45RAhigh/CD27high T cell percentages were measured by flow cytometry on a PBMC aliquot from every donor. Preparation of the library involved 5' RACE. The listed sequencing device is Illumina HiSeq 2500. A second PCR of about 6 to 11 cycles was performed with a sample-barcoded 5' primer and a J-beta primer mix. A template-switch 5' adaptor carrying 12 random nucleotides introduced a unique molecular identifier onto each TCR beta cDNA molecule. Each sample yielded at least 2.5 million CDR3-containing paired-end reads. The Mint cDNA synthesis kit, primed by a TRBC-specific oligonucleotide, was used to synthesize first-strand cDNA from all RNA. Following uracil-DNA glycosylase treatment, all cDNA underwent a first 18-cycle PCR with the universal primers M1SS and BC2_uni_R. Concerning the study's data processing: Each sample was normalized by randomly selecting 1 million high-quality reads, each carrying a distinct molecular identifier. Instead of being binned into consensus sequences, reads that shared molecular identifiers were thrown out. CDR3 identification, clonotype clustering and error correction used MiTCR with a Q25 quality threshold and the strictest error-elimination algorithm. A nonparametric unseen species model using Euler transformation provided a lower-bound estimate of total TCR beta diversity. TCRdb trimmed the raw reads at Q25, called clones with MiXCR and kept productive beta chains. Each CDR3 protein appears once, grouped with its most common genes and DNA. These V and J calls rely on TCRdb rather than the paper's analysis. Counted in this sample were 650,000 to 1,000,000 distinct CDR3 sequences; roughly 34% of them appeared once. 10% to 15% of the sample lies in the top ten.

The specimen was blood. This receptor was obtained from a man aged 18 to 29 in good health.

The DNA is as follows: TGTGCCAGCAGCTTAGAATTGGCGACAGGGGCGTTAGCTAACTATGGCTACACCTTC. Its translation reads: CASSLELATGALANYGYTF. The chain links TRBV7-8 with TRBJ1-2, with 8 middle bases fitting TRBD1. After removal of 1 base from V and 0 bases from J, the junction retains 13 bases not matched to a gene. The germline V gene specifies SGHVS as CDR1 and FQNEAQ as CDR2. The CDR3 goes from the cysteine to the phenylalanine over 19 residues. Only the CDR3 DNA is retained, 57 bases long and in frame from the first base.